This T cell receptor beta chain appears in the sequencing data of a study of cytomegalovirus exposure and HLA in healthy donors. Study-wide results and caveats: A later analysis found common viral pathogens apparently linked to several of the most significant clusters. CMV serostatus was the only recorded immune exposure for donors.

When sampled, the donors appeared nominally healthy, though they likely had unrecorded immune exposures. Use of 60 Vbeta and 13 Jbeta primers characterized the PCR. The method was immunoSEQ multiplex PCR; TCRdb's version includes in-frame clones alone and lacks a portion of them. The table includes under 250,000 clones, roughly 73% detected once. CDR1 SGDLS and CDR2 YYNGEE come from the germline V gene. Trimming shortened V by 0 bases and J by 1 base, and 3 bases separated the two germline ends. The CDR3 runs to 13 residues. Comment on this clone: Its target is unknown. At the DNA level, this CDR3 is encoded by other sequences in the same sample as well.

Specimen: PBMCs. This TCR derives from a boy between 10 and 17 years old in good health and CMV-seronegative. This sequence joins TRBV9 and TRBJ2-3; D unclear. This CDR3 is CASSVAGTDTQYF. The CDR3 nucleotides read TGTGCCAGCAGCGTAGCCGGCACAGATACGCAGTATTTT.